This entry describes one T cell receptor beta chain. This receptor's antigen is unknown. Within one base of it there is no much larger clone, and no base qualities were kept. This sample stems from a study of blood T cell repertoires in COVID-19 (dated by TCRdb to 2018 to 2020). Background on the whole study: Samples from collaborators originated in the United States, Italy and Spain and spanned both the acute and convalescent phases of COVID-19. The material from the prospective study consisted of cDNA or gDNA derived from T cells, B-cell-depleted T cells, or PBMCs. Deeply sampled blood TCRbeta repertoires from subjects exposed to, actively infected with, or recovered from COVID-19 were included in the dataset. The repertoires were released in a freely available public database intended as a resource for research on the immune response to SARS-CoV-2. Samples came from the ongoing ImmuneRACE study (first 160 participants) plus 1,254 subjects from 6 global collaborators. Nearly every sample came with metadata listing a de-identified subject ID, COVID-19 status, age in years and sex. HLA class I and class II types, where available, came from metadata supplied by the sample provider rather than from assay-based typing. The paper as a whole reports these results and caveats: How much clinical and demographic metadata was included differed by source and by participant, and the metadata was provided uncurated.

In the prospective study, participants were roughly 18 to 100 years old, resided in 24 geographic areas of the United States, and were enrolled through a virtual design. Cohort assignment in the prospective study relied on participant-reported clinical history from a screening survey and a study questionnaire. Exposed participants had been in contact with someone with a PCR-confirmed or clinician-diagnosed COVID-19 case within 2 weeks of study entry. Mobile phlebotomists in the prospective study collected whole blood, serum and a nasopharyngeal or oropharyngeal swab from every participant. Additional blood draws and questionnaires over an approximately 2-month period could optionally be provided by prospective study participants. Before DNA extraction, prospective study blood samples were shipped either frozen or at room temperature. The immunoSEQ Assay, a bias-controlled multiplex PCR, was used to amplify TCRbeta CDR3 regions from genomic DNA. The authors processed their data as follows. The number of nucleated cells in each sample was estimated from the amplification of reference gene primers within the assay. To quantify the absolute abundance of each unique TCRbeta CDR3 rearrangement, sequence reads were collapsed and filtered. For each sample, productive Simpson clonality was calculated as the square root of Simpson's diversity index across productive rearrangements. Entries here come from immuneACCESS through TCRdb and include only in-frame sequences with V and J called. Some clones fail to appear in such tables; in the studies checked, an unresolved V gene covers under half of the shortfall, and the cause of the remainder is unknown. That table furnishes V, J and clone size, whereas the DNA furnished D and trimming. The table for this sample lists 220,000 or so clones; almost 90% of them were counted only once. Roughly 16% of the sample is in the top ten clones.

Relative to germline, V is missing 5 bases and J is missing 4 bases, with 3 bases of the junction outside any gene match. Per the germline V gene (reference sequence), SEHNR is the CDR1 and FQNEAQ is the CDR2. The CDR3 measures 13 amino acids from cysteine to phenylalanine. Just the 39-base CDR3 DNA is kept, in frame starting at base 1. Sequencing was done on a sample of PBMCs or T cells enriched from blood (not recorded which). The V and J segments used are TRBV7-9 and TRBJ1-1, with 8 bases aligning to TRBD1. The TCR originated in a man aged 25-45 years who had been exposed to COVID-19. The nucleotide sequence is given as TGTGCCAGCAGCCTGACAGGGGTCACTGAAGCTTTCTTT. Its protein reads: CASSLTGVTEAFF.